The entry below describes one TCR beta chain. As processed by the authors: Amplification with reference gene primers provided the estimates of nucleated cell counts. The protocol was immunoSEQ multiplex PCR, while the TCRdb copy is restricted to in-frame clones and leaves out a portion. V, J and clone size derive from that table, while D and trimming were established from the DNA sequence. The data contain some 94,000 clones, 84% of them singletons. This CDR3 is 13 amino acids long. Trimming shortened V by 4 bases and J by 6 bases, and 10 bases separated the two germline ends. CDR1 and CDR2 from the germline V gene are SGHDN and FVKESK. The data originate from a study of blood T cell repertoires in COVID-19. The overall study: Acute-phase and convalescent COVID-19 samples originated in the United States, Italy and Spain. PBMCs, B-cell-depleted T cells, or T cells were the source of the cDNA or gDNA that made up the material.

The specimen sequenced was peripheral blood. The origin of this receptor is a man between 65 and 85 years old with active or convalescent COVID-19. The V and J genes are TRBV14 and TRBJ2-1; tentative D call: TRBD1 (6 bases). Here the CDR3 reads CASSPDRANEQFF. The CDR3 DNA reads TGTGCCAGCAGCCCGGACAGAGCCAATGAGCAGTTCTTC.